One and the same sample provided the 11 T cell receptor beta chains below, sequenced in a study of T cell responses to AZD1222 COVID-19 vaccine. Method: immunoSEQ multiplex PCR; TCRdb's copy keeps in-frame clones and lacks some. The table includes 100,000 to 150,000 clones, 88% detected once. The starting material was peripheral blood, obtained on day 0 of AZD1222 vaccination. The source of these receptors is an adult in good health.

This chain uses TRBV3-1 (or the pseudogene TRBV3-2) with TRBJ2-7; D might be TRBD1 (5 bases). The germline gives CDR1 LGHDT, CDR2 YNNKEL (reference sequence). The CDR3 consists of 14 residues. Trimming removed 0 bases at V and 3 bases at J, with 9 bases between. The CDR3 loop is CASSQDAQGYEQYF. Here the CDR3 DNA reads TGTGCCAGCAGCCAAGACGCCCAGGGCTACGAGCAGTACTTC.

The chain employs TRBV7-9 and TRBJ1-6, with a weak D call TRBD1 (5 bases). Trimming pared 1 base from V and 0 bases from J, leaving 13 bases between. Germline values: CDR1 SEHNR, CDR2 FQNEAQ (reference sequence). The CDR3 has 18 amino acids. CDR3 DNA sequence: TGTGCCAGCAGCTTAGATTCCGGGGGGAGCTCCTATAATTCACCCCTCCACTTT. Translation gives CASSLDSGGSSYNSPLHF.

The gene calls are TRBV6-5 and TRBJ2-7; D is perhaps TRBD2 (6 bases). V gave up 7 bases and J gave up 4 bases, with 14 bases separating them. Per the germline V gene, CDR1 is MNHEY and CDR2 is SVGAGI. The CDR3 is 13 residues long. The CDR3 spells CASKKTRDYEQYF. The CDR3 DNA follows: TGTGCCAGCAAGAAGACTAGGGATTACGAGCAGTACTTC.

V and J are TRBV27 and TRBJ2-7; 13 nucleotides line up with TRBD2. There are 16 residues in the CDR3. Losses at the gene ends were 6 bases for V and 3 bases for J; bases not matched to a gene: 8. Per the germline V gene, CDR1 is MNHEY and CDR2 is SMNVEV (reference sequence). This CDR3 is CASRTVTSGRYYEQYF. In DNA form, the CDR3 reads TGTGCCAGCAGAACCGTGACTAGCGGGAGGTACTACGAGCAGTACTTC.

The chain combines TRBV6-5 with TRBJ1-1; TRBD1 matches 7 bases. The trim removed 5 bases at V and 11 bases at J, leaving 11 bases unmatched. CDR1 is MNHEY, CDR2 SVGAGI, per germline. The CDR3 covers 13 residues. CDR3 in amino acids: CASSLQGLPPAFF. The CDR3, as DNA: TGTGCCAGCAGTCTACAGGGGCTCCCCCCCGCTTTCTTT.

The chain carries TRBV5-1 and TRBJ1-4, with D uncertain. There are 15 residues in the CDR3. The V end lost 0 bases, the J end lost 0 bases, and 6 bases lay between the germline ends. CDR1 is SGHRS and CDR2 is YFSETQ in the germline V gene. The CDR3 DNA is TGCGCCAGCAGCTTGGATCTAGCAACTAATGAAAAACTGTTTTTT. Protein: CASSLDLATNEKLFF.

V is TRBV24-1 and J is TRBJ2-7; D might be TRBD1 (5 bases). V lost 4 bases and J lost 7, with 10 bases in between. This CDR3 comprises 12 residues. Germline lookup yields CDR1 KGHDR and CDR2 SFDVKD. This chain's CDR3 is CATSDPQEEQYF. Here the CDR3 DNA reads TGTGCCACCAGTGACCCACAGGAGGAGCAGTACTTC.

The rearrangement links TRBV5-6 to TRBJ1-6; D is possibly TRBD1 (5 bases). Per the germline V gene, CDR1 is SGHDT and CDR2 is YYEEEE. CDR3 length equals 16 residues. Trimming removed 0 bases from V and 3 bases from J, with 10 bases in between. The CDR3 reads CASSLGQTNYNSPLHF. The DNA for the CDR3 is TGTGCCAGCAGCTTGGGACAGACTAACTATAATTCACCCCTCCACTTT.

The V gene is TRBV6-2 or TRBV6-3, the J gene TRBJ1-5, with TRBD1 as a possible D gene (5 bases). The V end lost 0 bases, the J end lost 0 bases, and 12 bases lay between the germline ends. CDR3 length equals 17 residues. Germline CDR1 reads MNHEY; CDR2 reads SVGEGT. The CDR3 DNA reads TGTGCCAGCAGTTACTCAATCGGGGGAAGTAGCAATCAGCCCCAGCATTTT. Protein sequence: CASSYSIGGSSNQPQHF.

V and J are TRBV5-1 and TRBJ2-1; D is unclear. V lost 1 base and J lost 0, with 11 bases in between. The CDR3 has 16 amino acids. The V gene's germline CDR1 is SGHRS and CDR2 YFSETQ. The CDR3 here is CASSLSSWSSYNEQFF. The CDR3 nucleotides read TGCGCCAGCAGCTTGTCCTCTTGGAGCTCCTACAATGAGCAGTTCTTC. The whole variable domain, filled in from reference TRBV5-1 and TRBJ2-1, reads KAGVTQTPRYLIKTRGQQVTLSCSPISGHRSVSWYQQTPGQGLQFLFEYFSETQRNKGNFPGRFSGRQFSNSRSEMNVSTLELGDSALYLCASSLSSWSSYNEQFFGPGTRLTVL.

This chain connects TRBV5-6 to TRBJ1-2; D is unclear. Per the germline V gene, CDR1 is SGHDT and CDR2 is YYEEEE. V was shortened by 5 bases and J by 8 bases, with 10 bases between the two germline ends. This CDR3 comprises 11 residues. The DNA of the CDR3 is TGTGCCAGCAGTAACATAGACGGCTACACCTTC. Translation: CASSNIDGYTF.